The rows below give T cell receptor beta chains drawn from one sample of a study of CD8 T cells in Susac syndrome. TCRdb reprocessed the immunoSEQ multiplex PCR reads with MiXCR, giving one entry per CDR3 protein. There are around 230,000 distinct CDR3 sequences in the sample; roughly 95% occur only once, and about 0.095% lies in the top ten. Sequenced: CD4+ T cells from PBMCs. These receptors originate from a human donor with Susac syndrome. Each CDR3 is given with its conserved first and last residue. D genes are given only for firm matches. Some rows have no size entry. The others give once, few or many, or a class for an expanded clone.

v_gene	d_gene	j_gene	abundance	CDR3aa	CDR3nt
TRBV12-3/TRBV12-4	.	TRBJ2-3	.	CASSLAPGLDGTDTQYF	TGTGCCAGCAGTTTAGCGCCAGGGCTAGATGGCACAGATACGCAGTATTTT
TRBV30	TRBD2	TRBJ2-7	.	CAWRDSGRLYEQYF	TGTGCCTGGAGGGATAGCGGGAGGCTGTACGAGCAGTACTTC
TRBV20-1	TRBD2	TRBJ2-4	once	CSARDFGTSGGLAKNIQYF	TGCAGTGCTAGAGATTTTGGGACTAGCGGAGGACTAGCCAAAAACATTCAGTACTTC
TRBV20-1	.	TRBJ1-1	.	CSASEQGGNTEAFF	TGCAGTGCTAGTGAACAGGGCGGGAACACTGAAGCTTTCTTT
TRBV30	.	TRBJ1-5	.	CAWTRGLNQPQHF	TGTGCCTGGACCAGGGGCCTTAATCAGCCCCAGCATTTT
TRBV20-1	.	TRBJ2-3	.	CSARDPPGWTDTQYF	TGCAGTGCTAGAGATCCTCCGGGTTGGACAGATACGCAGTATTTT
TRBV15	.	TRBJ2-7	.	CATSRDHGGLREQYF	TGTGCCACCAGCAGAGATCATGGGGGATTGAGGGAGCAGTACTTC
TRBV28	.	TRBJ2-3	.	CASRPGEGRPDTQYF	TGTGCCAGCAGGCCGGGTGAGGGGCGCCCAGATACGCAGTATTTT
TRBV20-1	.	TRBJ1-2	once	CSARNLNYGYTF	TGCAGTGCTAGGAACCTTAACTATGGCTACACCTTC
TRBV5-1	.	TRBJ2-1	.	CASSLGQSSYNEQFF	TGCGCCAGCAGCTTGGGACAGTCCTCCTACAATGAGCAGTTCTTC
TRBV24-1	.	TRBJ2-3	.	CATSDNRATTDTQYF	TGTGCCACCAGTGATAACAGGGCAACTACAGATACGCAGTATTTT
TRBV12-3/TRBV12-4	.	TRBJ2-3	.	CASSSQAASDTQYF	TGTGCCAGCAGTTCCCAAGCGGCTTCAGATACGCAGTATTTT
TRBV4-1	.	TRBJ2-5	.	CASSQQSWTLKETQYF	TGCGCCAGCAGCCAACAAAGCTGGACATTAAAAGAGACCCAGTACTTC
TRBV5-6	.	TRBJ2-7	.	CASRWGRAEQYF	TGTGCCAGCAGGTGGGGACGCGCGGAACAGTACTTC
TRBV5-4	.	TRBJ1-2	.	CASSLVDKNSMPYTF	TGTGCCAGCAGCTTGGTAGATAAAAACTCTATGCCCTACACCTTC
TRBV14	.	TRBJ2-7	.	CASSHLGDGTYEQYF	TGTGCCAGCAGCCACCTGGGGGACGGAACCTACGAGCAGTACTTC
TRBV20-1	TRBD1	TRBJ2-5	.	CSAREGTAKETQYF	TGCAGTGCTAGAGAAGGGACAGCGAAAGAGACCCAGTACTTC
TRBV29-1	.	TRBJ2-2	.	CSVLRTEVTGELFF	TGCAGCGTCCTCCGAACCGAGGTCACCGGGGAGCTGTTTTTT
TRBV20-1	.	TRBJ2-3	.	CSARGPGVSDTQYF	TGCAGTGCTAGAGGCCCCGGGGTCTCAGATACGCAGTATTTT
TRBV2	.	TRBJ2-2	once	CASSEFQRPTGELFF	TGTGCCAGCAGTGAATTCCAGCGACCCACCGGGGAGCTGTTTTTT
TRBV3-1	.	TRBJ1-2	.	CASSTSGHGYGYTF	TGTGCCAGCAGCACCTCGGGACATGGCTATGGCTACACCTTC
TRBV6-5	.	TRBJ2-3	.	CASSPYSTEGYTQYF	TGTGCCAGCAGTCCATACTCGACTGAGGGGTATACGCAGTATTTT
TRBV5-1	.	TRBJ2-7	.	CASSPLSASYEQYF	TGCGCCAGCAGCCCGCTCTCAGCCTCCTACGAGCAGTACTTC
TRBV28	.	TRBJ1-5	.	CASRRPGAGDQPQHF	TGTGCCAGCAGGCGACCAGGGGCCGGCGATCAGCCCCAGCATTTT
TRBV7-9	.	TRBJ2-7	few	CASSSDRGLEQYF	TGTGCCAGCAGCTCCGATAGAGGTCTCGAGCAGTACTTC
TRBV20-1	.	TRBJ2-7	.	CSARWDLSSYEQYF	TGCAGTGCTAGGTGGGACCTGAGCTCCTACGAGCAGTACTTC
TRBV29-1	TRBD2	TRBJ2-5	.	CSVRGTSGRAVIETQYF	TGCAGCGTGAGAGGGACTAGCGGGAGGGCCGTCATAGAGACCCAGTACTTC
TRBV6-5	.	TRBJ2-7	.	CASRPRGSYGYEQYF	TGTGCCAGCAGGCCGAGGGGGTCCTATGGCTACGAGCAGTACTTC
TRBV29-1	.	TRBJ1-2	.	CSVAANYGYTF	TGCAGCGTGGCAGCTAACTATGGCTACACCTTC
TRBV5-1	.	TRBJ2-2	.	CASSLAAGGNTGELFF	TGCGCCAGCAGCTTGGCCGCAGGAGGAAACACCGGGGAGCTGTTTTTT
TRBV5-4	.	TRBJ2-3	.	CASRGRVTDTQYF	TGTGCCAGCAGGGGGCGGGTAACAGATACGCAGTATTTT
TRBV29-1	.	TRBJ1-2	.	CSVEEKNGPYGYTF	TGCAGCGTTGAAGAGAAGAACGGACCCTATGGCTACACCTTC
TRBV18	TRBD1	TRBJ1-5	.	CASSTGGNQPQHF	TGTGCCAGTTCGACAGGGGGAAACCAGCCCCAGCATTTT
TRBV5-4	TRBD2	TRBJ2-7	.	CASSLAASGTSYEQYF	TGTGCCAGCAGCCTCGCGGCTAGCGGGACCTCCTACGAGCAGTACTTC
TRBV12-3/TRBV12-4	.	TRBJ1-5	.	CASSHTGNVVRQPQHF	TGTGCCAGCAGTCATACAGGGAATGTTGTGCGTCAGCCCCAGCATTTT
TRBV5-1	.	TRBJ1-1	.	CASSHKDRNTEAFF	TGCGCCAGCAGCCACAAGGACAGGAACACTGAAGCTTTCTTT
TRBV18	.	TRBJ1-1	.	CASSPPAQGFTEAFF	TGTGCCAGCTCACCACCGGCACAGGGCTTCACTGAAGCTTTCTTT
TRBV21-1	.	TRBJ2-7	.	CASTEDRNPTFRRLSQYF	TGTGCCAGCACCGAAGACAGGAACCCTACGTTTAGACGCCTGTCCCAGTACTTC
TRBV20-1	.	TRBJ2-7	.	CSAPSEDRYEQYF	TGCAGTGCTCCGTCGGAAGACAGGTACGAGCAGTACTTC
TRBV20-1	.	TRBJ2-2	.	CSAKLPSNTGELFF	TGCAGTGCTAAGCTGCCATCGAACACCGGGGAGCTGTTTTTT
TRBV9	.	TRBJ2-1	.	CASSVGSHEQFF	TGTGCCAGCAGCGTAGGTAGTCATGAGCAGTTCTTC
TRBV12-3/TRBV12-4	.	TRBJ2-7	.	CASSPIGAGYEQYF	TGTGCCAGCAGTCCCATTGGGGCTGGCTACGAGCAGTACTTC
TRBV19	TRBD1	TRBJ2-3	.	CASSPTGGMNTQYF	TGTGCCAGTAGCCCGACAGGGGGCATGAATACGCAGTATTTT
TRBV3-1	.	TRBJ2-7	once	CASSQVGATYEQYF	TGTGCCAGCAGCCAAGTTGGGGCGACCTACGAGCAGTACTTC
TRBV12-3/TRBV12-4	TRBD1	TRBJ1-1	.	CASSSTQGAATEAFF	TGTGCCAGCAGTTCAACACAGGGGGCGGCCACTGAAGCTTTCTTT
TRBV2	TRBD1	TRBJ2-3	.	CASRGTEGQWGTDTQYF	TGTGCCAGCAGGGGGACCGAGGGACAGTGGGGCACAGATACGCAGTATTTT
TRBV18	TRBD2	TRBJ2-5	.	CASSPTGGNETQYF	TGTGCCAGCTCACCGACCGGGGGGAATGAGACCCAGTACTTC
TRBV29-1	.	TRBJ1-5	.	CSVAAQGQDQPQHF	TGCAGCGTTGCCGCGCAGGGCCAAGATCAGCCCCAGCATTTT
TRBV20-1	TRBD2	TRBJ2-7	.	CSAILAEPYEQYF	TGCAGTGCTATCCTAGCGGAACCCTACGAGCAGTACTTC
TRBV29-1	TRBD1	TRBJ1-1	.	CSAGQDHLQNTEAFF	TGCAGCGCCGGACAGGACCACCTCCAGAACACTGAAGCTTTCTTT
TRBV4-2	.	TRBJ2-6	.	CASSRPTNLGAQPSGANVLTF	TGTGCCAGCAGCCGCCCCACGAACTTAGGGGCCCAACCCTCTGGGGCCAACGTCCTGACTTTC
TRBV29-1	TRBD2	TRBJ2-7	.	CSVLTSGRAYEQYF	TGCAGCGTCCTCACTAGCGGGAGGGCCTACGAGCAGTACTTC
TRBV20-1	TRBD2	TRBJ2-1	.	CSARDGGRFRNEQFF	TGCAGTGCCCGAGACGGCGGGAGGTTTAGAAATGAGCAGTTCTTC
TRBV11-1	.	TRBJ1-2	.	CASDGDTNYGYTF	TGTGCCAGCGACGGCGATACTAACTATGGCTACACCTTC
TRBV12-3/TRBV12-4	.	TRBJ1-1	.	CASSGGGTMASEAFF	TGTGCCAGCAGTGGGGGGGGGACTATGGCGTCTGAAGCTTTCTTT